This T cell receptor (beta chain) originates from a study of PD-L1 blockade in urothelial cancer. Study at large: About nine tenths of the roughly 30 patients were men who had bladder-origin urothelial cancer.

Per germline, CDR1 SGHRS and CDR2 YFSETQ. V was clipped by 3 bases and J by 0 bases; unmatched bases: 3. CDR3 size: 16 residues. Time point specified: peripheral blood 6 weeks after treatment start. The protocol was immunoSEQ multiplex PCR, while the TCRdb copy is restricted to in-frame clones and leaves out a portion. The table has about 50,000 clones, approximately 81% seen once. The clonotype originates from a man in his sixties or seventies with urothelial cancer. This chain uses TRBV5-1 with TRBJ2-1, with TRBD2 matching over 10 bases. The sample consisted of PBMCs, taken around atezolizumab (anti-PD-L1) treatment. The CDR3 protein is CASSYSGGSSYNEQFF. The CDR3 DNA reads as TGCGCCAGCAGCTATAGCGGGGGGAGCTCCTACAATGAGCAGTTCTTC. The complete variable domain, with remaining parts taken from reference TRBV5-1 and TRBJ2-1, reads KAGVTQTPRYLIKTRGQQVTLSCSPISGHRSVSWYQQTPGQGLQFLFEYFSETQRNKGNFPGRFSGRQFSNSRSEMNVSTLELGDSALYLCASSYSGGSSYNEQFFGPGTRLTVL.